This T cell receptor (beta chain) was captured in a study of T cell responses to AZD1222 COVID-19 vaccine. Study conclusions and caveats: Among those given AZD1222, only five to seven were seropositive at baseline. White British donors predominated, females outnumbered males, and clonal diversity was possibly underestimated.

Repertoires were generated with immunoSEQ multiplex PCR, while TCRdb's copy carries only in-frame clones and drops some. The table shows roughly 200,000 clones, with just under 95% occurring only once. A note on this clone: The target antigen is unknown.

The CDR3 has 11 amino acids. Trimming took off 5 bases at V and 9 bases at J, with 10 bases between the two ends. Germline V lookup: CDR1 SEHNR, CDR2 FQNEAQ (reference sequence). This sequence joins TRBV7-9 and TRBJ1-2; maybe TRBD1 (6 bases). The sequence was obtained from an adult who received the MenACWY meningococcal vaccine as a control. The sample here was peripheral blood, taken 28 days after the second dose of the MenACWY control vaccine. The CDR3 here is CASSVTGSYTF. As DNA, the CDR3 is TGTGCCAGCAGCGTTACAGGGAGCTACACCTTC.